The 5 T cell receptor beta chains listed next were all sequenced from one sample in a study of cytomegalovirus exposure and HLA in healthy donors. Produced via immunoSEQ multiplex PCR; TCRdb's table is partial and in-frame only. The data contain about 330,000 clones, 86% of them singletons. Sequenced material: PBMCs. These receptors originate from a woman aged 18-29 years in good health and CMV-seronegative.

The V and J genes are TRBV5-1 and TRBJ2-5, with a weak D call TRBD2 (6 bases). With 6 bases removed from V and 0 bases from J, the gap between germline ends came to 18 bases. From germline, CDR1 is SGHRS and CDR2 YFSETQ. The CDR3 is 16 amino acids. CDR3 in DNA: TGCGCCAGCAAGACGGCTCGGGCTAGCGACCAAGAGACCCAGTACTTC. Translation gives CASKTARASDQETQYF.

J is TRBJ1-1 and V is TRBV5-5; a weak D match, TRBD1 (6 bases). There are 14 residues in the CDR3. Germline V CDR1 and CDR2: SGHKS, YYEKEE (reference sequence). Trimming stripped 5 bases from V and 1 base from J, with 12 bases between. The CDR3 is CASRMGTSNTEAFF. The CDR3 nucleotides are TGTGCCAGCAGGATGGGGACATCGAACACTGAAGCTTTCTTT. Complete variable domain (other parts from reference TRBV5-5 and TRBJ1-1): DAGVTQSPTHLIKTRGQQVTLRCSPISGHKSVSWYQQVLGQGPQFIFQYYEKEERGRGNFPDRFSARQFPNYSSELNVNALLLGDSALYLCASRMGTSNTEAFFGQGTRLTVV.

The chain carries TRBV28 and TRBJ2-7; possible D gene TRBD2, 6 bases. The germline gives CDR1 MDHEN, CDR2 SYDVKM. This CDR3 comprises 15 residues. Trimming stripped 7 bases from V and 3 bases from J, with 19 bases between. The CDR3 DNA reads TGTGCCAGCACCCTACGGGGGATACCTTTCTACGAGCAGTACTTC. This encodes CASTLRGIPFYEQYF.

CDR3 DNA: TGTGCCAGCAGTGGGCAGAACACCGGGGAGCTGTTTTTT. This gives the protein CASSGQNTGELFF. The J gene is TRBJ2-2, the V gene TRBV25-1; D not resolved. V was pared by 4 bases and J by 1 base, with 4 bases between. Germline CDR1 and CDR2: MGHDK and SYGVNS. CDR3 length: 13 residues.

The CDR3 is CATSRDLPGTNEKLFF. The CDR3, as DNA: TGTGCCACCAGCAGAGATTTGCCGGGGACTAATGAAAAACTGTTTTTT. The V gene is TRBV15, the J gene TRBJ1-4; no definite D call. The germline CDR1 and CDR2 sequences are LNHNV and YYDKDF (reference sequence). Trimming shortened V by 0 bases and J by 2 bases, and 10 bases separated the two germline ends. This CDR3 spans 16 amino acids.